Listed below are T cell receptor beta chains from one sample, sequenced in a study of blood T cell repertoires in COVID-19. Clones were read by immunoSEQ multiplex PCR, and TCRdb kept only the in-frame ones, dropping some. The sample contains 140,000 to 150,000 clones, around 87% of which appear only once. Sequenced sample: peripheral blood. The receptor set was obtained from a man aged 50 to 60 who had recovered from COVID-19. Both conserved end residues are part of each CDR3. Each record gives: D gene, J gene, V gene, clone size, CDR3 protein, CDR3 DNA. D genes are given only for firm matches. Clone size appears in some rows only: once, few, many, or a class for an expanded clone.

d_gene: .; j_gene: TRBJ1-1; v_gene: TRBV19; abundance: .; CDR3aa: CASSIGGRRGYGTEAFF; CDR3nt: TGTGCCAGTAGTATAGGCGGCCGTCGAGGGTATGGCACTGAAGCTTTCTTT
d_gene: .; j_gene: TRBJ1-5; v_gene: TRBV7-2; abundance: once; CDR3aa: CASSNRGGGMQPQHF; CDR3nt: TGTGCCAGCAGCAACAGAGGTGGAGGGATGCAGCCCCAGCATTTT
d_gene: TRBD2; j_gene: TRBJ2-1; v_gene: TRBV7-3; abundance: .; CDR3aa: CASSLTSGGNHNEQFF; CDR3nt: TGTGCCAGCAGCTTAACTAGCGGGGGAAATCACAATGAGCAGTTCTTC
d_gene: .; j_gene: TRBJ1-1; v_gene: TRBV19; abundance: .; CDR3aa: CASNRPGTMNTEAFF; CDR3nt: TGTGCCAGTAACCGGCCCGGGACAATGAACACTGAAGCTTTCTTT
d_gene: TRBD1; j_gene: TRBJ1-1; v_gene: TRBV4-1; abundance: few; CDR3aa: CASSQLGGPTKVF; CDR3nt: TGCGCCAGCAGCCAATTAGGGGGCCCGACAAAGGTCTTT
d_gene: .; j_gene: TRBJ1-1; v_gene: TRBV6-5; abundance: .; CDR3aa: CASTVMNTEAFF; CDR3nt: TGTGCCAGCACAGTAATGAACACTGAAGCTTTCTTT
d_gene: .; j_gene: TRBJ1-5; v_gene: TRBV6-5; abundance: few; CDR3aa: CASSLTGFDNQPQHF; CDR3nt: TGTGCCAGCAGTTTAACGGGATTTGACAATCAGCCCCAGCATTTT
d_gene: TRBD1; j_gene: TRBJ2-2; v_gene: TRBV2; abundance: .; CDR3aa: CASTTDRGNTGELFF; CDR3nt: TGTGCCAGCACCACGGACAGGGGGAACACCGGGGAGCTGTTTTTT
d_gene: TRBD1; j_gene: TRBJ1-2; v_gene: TRBV5-1; abundance: .; CDR3aa: CASSKGTGNYGYTF; CDR3nt: TGCGCCAGCAGCAAAGGGACAGGGAACTATGGCTACACCTTC
d_gene: .; j_gene: TRBJ2-4; v_gene: TRBV19; abundance: .; CDR3aa: CASSNQGTKNIQYF; CDR3nt: TGTGCCAGTAGTAATCAGGGTACCAAAAACATTCAGTACTTC
d_gene: TRBD1; j_gene: TRBJ1-4; v_gene: TRBV7-9; abundance: once; CDR3aa: CASSSDDRAPNEKLFF; CDR3nt: TGTGCCAGCAGCTCGGACGACAGGGCCCCTAATGAAAAACTGTTTTTT
d_gene: .; j_gene: TRBJ2-3; v_gene: TRBV30; abundance: .; CDR3aa: CAWNRDSITDTQYF; CDR3nt: TGTGCCTGGAACCGGGACTCAATCACAGATACGCAGTATTTT
d_gene: TRBD2; j_gene: TRBJ2-5; v_gene: TRBV4-3; abundance: .; CDR3aa: CASSGRTSGQETQYF; CDR3nt: TGCGCCAGCAGCGGACGGACTAGCGGGCAAGAGACCCAGTACTTC
d_gene: TRBD1; j_gene: TRBJ1-5; v_gene: TRBV12-5; abundance: .; CDR3aa: CASAIFSRGLSNQPQHF; CDR3nt: TGTGCTAGTGCCATCTTTTCCAGGGGGCTTAGCAATCAGCCCCAGCATTTT
d_gene: .; j_gene: TRBJ2-4; v_gene: TRBV3-1/TRBV3-2; abundance: .; CDR3aa: CASSQAGTGSEYF; CDR3nt: TGTGCCAGCAGCCAAGCTGGTACCGGAAGCGAGTACTTC
d_gene: TRBD1; j_gene: TRBJ2-2; v_gene: TRBV24-1; abundance: .; CDR3aa: CATSDPKRTGANTGELFF; CDR3nt: TGTGCCACCAGTGACCCTAAGAGGACAGGGGCGAACACCGGGGAGCTGTTTTTT
d_gene: TRBD1; j_gene: TRBJ1-4; v_gene: TRBV7-2; abundance: .; CDR3aa: CASSQYTGVWEKLFF; CDR3nt: TGTGCCAGCAGCCAATACACAGGGGTATGGGAAAAACTGTTTTTT
d_gene: TRBD2; j_gene: TRBJ2-1; v_gene: TRBV7-6; abundance: .; CDR3aa: CASSSSGSGGKLFF; CDR3nt: TGTGCCAGCAGCTCTTCGGGTAGCGGGGGGAAGCTGTTCTTC
d_gene: TRBD1; j_gene: TRBJ1-6; v_gene: TRBV16; abundance: .; CDR3aa: CASSQHGTASTSPLHF; CDR3nt: TGTGCCAGCAGCCAACACGGGACAGCATCGACTTCACCCCTCCACTTT
d_gene: TRBD1; j_gene: TRBJ2-7; v_gene: TRBV30; abundance: .; CDR3aa: CAWRPRDRFFYEQYF; CDR3nt: TGTGCCTGGAGGCCCCGGGACAGATTTTTCTACGAGCAGTACTTC
d_gene: .; j_gene: TRBJ1-1; v_gene: TRBV14; abundance: .; CDR3aa: CASSQDAARVVGAFF; CDR3nt: TGTGCCAGCAGCCAAGATGCGGCCAGGGTGGTGGGAGCTTTCTTT
d_gene: TRBD1; j_gene: TRBJ1-4; v_gene: TRBV11-2; abundance: .; CDR3aa: CASSYRDRGRKLFF; CDR3nt: TGTGCCAGCAGCTACCGGGACAGGGGAAGGAAACTGTTTTTT
d_gene: TRBD2; j_gene: TRBJ2-7; v_gene: TRBV11-2; abundance: .; CDR3aa: CASSKVGLAGSYEQYF; CDR3nt: TGTGCCAGCAGCAAAGTGGGACTAGCGGGCTCCTACGAGCAGTACTTC
d_gene: .; j_gene: TRBJ1-2; v_gene: TRBV7-2; abundance: .; CDR3aa: CASSLLLRQDSNYGYTF; CDR3nt: TGTGCCAGCAGCCTACTCCTCAGACAGGATTCTAACTATGGCTACACCTTC
d_gene: TRBD1; j_gene: TRBJ2-2; v_gene: TRBV18; abundance: .; CDR3aa: CASSPAPATGQITGELFF; CDR3nt: TGTGCCAGCTCACCAGCTCCGGCGACGGGACAGATCACCGGGGAGCTGTTTTTT
d_gene: TRBD1; j_gene: TRBJ1-5; v_gene: TRBV19; abundance: .; CDR3aa: CASTFSGTGPFNQPQHF; CDR3nt: TGTGCCAGTACCTTCTCCGGGACAGGGCCATTCAATCAGCCCCAGCATTTT
d_gene: .; j_gene: TRBJ2-3; v_gene: TRBV24-1; abundance: .; CDR3aa: CATSDSRTSTDTQYF; CDR3nt: TGTGCCACCAGTGATTCGAGGACAAGCACAGATACGCAGTATTTT
d_gene: TRBD2; j_gene: TRBJ2-4; v_gene: TRBV5-6; abundance: .; CDR3aa: CASSGDSGGLAKNIQYF; CDR3nt: TGTGCCAGCAGCGGGGATAGCGGGGGGCTAGCCAAAAACATTCAGTACTTC
d_gene: TRBD2; j_gene: TRBJ2-1; v_gene: TRBV3-1/TRBV3-2; abundance: once; CDR3aa: CASSQWTSGPVSSYNEQFF; CDR3nt: TGTGCCAGCAGCCAATGGACTAGCGGCCCGGTAAGCTCCTACAATGAGCAGTTCTTC
d_gene: TRBD1; j_gene: TRBJ2-7; v_gene: TRBV9; abundance: .; CDR3aa: CASSTTGQGYYEQYF; CDR3nt: TGTGCCAGCAGCACCACGGGACAGGGCTATTACGAGCAGTACTTC
d_gene: .; j_gene: TRBJ1-5; v_gene: TRBV6-2/TRBV6-3; abundance: .; CDR3aa: CASSYGGANQPQHF; CDR3nt: TGTGCCAGCAGTTACGGAGGGGCCAATCAGCCCCAGCATTTT
d_gene: .; j_gene: TRBJ1-2; v_gene: TRBV5-1; abundance: .; CDR3aa: CASSYNGANYGYTF; CDR3nt: TGCGCCAGCAGCTACAACGGGGCTAACTATGGCTACACCTTC
d_gene: .; j_gene: TRBJ1-5; v_gene: TRBV30; abundance: .; CDR3aa: CAWRAGSNQPQHF; CDR3nt: TGTGCCTGGAGAGCGGGGTCCAATCAGCCCCAGCATTTT
d_gene: TRBD1; j_gene: TRBJ1-1; v_gene: TRBV6-2/TRBV6-3; abundance: .; CDR3aa: CASSYLLGTGKLNTEAFF; CDR3nt: TGTGCCAGCAGTTACCTTTTGGGGACAGGGAAACTGAACACTGAAGCTTTCTTT
d_gene: .; j_gene: TRBJ1-4; v_gene: TRBV19; abundance: .; CDR3aa: CASSSRGATNEKLFF; CDR3nt: TGTGCCAGTAGTAGCCGGGGTGCAACTAATGAAAAACTGTTTTTT
d_gene: .; j_gene: TRBJ1-2; v_gene: TRBV6-5; abundance: .; CDR3aa: CASTLHGGIYGYTF; CDR3nt: TGTGCCAGCACTCTTCACGGGGGGATCTATGGCTACACCTTC
d_gene: TRBD1; j_gene: TRBJ1-1; v_gene: TRBV29-1; abundance: .; CDR3aa: CSVESQGVNTEAFF; CDR3nt: TGCAGCGTTGAAAGTCAGGGGGTAAACACTGAAGCTTTCTTT
d_gene: .; j_gene: TRBJ1-2; v_gene: TRBV6-5; abundance: .; CDR3aa: CASKRGGGDYGYTF; CDR3nt: TGTGCCAGCAAGCGGGGGGGAGGCGACTATGGCTACACCTTC
d_gene: TRBD1; j_gene: TRBJ2-2; v_gene: TRBV7-3; abundance: .; CDR3aa: CASSQASTGGTGELFF; CDR3nt: TGTGCCAGCAGCCAGGCATCGACAGGGGGCACCGGGGAGCTGTTTTTT
d_gene: TRBD1; j_gene: TRBJ2-1; v_gene: TRBV6-2/TRBV6-3; abundance: once; CDR3aa: CASSASGTGVLNEQFF; CDR3nt: TGTGCCAGCAGTGCGTCCGGGACAGGTGTACTCAATGAGCAGTTCTTC
d_gene: TRBD1; j_gene: TRBJ2-2; v_gene: TRBV6-5; abundance: .; CDR3aa: CASSRGTGLAGELFF; CDR3nt: TGTGCCAGCAGTCGTGGGACAGGGCTGGCCGGGGAGCTGTTTTTT
d_gene: .; j_gene: TRBJ1-1; v_gene: TRBV19; abundance: .; CDR3aa: CASSIVGVNTEAFF; CDR3nt: TGTGCCAGTAGTATAGTAGGGGTGAACACTGAAGCTTTCTTT
d_gene: .; j_gene: TRBJ2-7; v_gene: TRBV6-2/TRBV6-3; abundance: .; CDR3aa: CASSYLATEQYF; CDR3nt: TGTGCCAGCAGTTACCTGGCAACCGAGCAGTACTTC
d_gene: .; j_gene: TRBJ1-1; v_gene: TRBV18; abundance: .; CDR3aa: CASSPRTENTEAFF; CDR3nt: TGTGCCAGCTCACCCCGGACAGAGAACACTGAAGCTTTCTTT
d_gene: TRBD1; j_gene: TRBJ1-2; v_gene: TRBV7-8; abundance: .; CDR3aa: CASTRRARDSLFYGYTF; CDR3nt: TGTGCCAGCACCAGACGTGCCAGGGACAGTCTCTTTTATGGCTACACCTTC
d_gene: TRBD1; j_gene: TRBJ2-7; v_gene: TRBV5-6; abundance: .; CDR3aa: CASSWRTGATAYEQYF; CDR3nt: TGTGCCAGCAGCTGGAGGACAGGGGCAACTGCCTACGAGCAGTACTTC
d_gene: .; j_gene: TRBJ2-2; v_gene: TRBV5-8; abundance: .; CDR3aa: CASRWDYTGELFF; CDR3nt: TGTGCCAGCAGATGGGACTACACCGGGGAGCTGTTTTTT
d_gene: TRBD1; j_gene: TRBJ1-6; v_gene: TRBV13; abundance: .; CDR3aa: CASSLAGTGGYNSPLHF; CDR3nt: TGTGCCAGCAGCTTAGCCGGGACAGGGGGCTATAATTCACCCCTCCACTTT
d_gene: TRBD2; j_gene: TRBJ2-1; v_gene: TRBV16; abundance: .; CDR3aa: CASSPIERGGLRSGQFF; CDR3nt: TGTGCCAGCAGCCCAATCGAGCGGGGGGGCCTTCGATCGGGGCAGTTCTTC
d_gene: .; j_gene: TRBJ2-3; v_gene: TRBV7-3; abundance: .; CDR3aa: CASSLNGARTDTQYF; CDR3nt: TGTGCCAGCAGCTTAAATGGGGCCCGCACAGATACGCAGTATTTT
d_gene: TRBD1; j_gene: TRBJ2-5; v_gene: TRBV5-4; abundance: .; CDR3aa: CASSLRSGQPQETQYF; CDR3nt: TGTGCCAGCAGCTTGAGGTCGGGACAGCCCCAAGAGACCCAGTACTTC
d_gene: .; j_gene: TRBJ1-2; v_gene: TRBV2; abundance: .; CDR3aa: CASSEELYGYTF; CDR3nt: TGTGCCAGCAGTGAGGAGCTGTATGGCTACACCTTC
d_gene: .; j_gene: TRBJ1-6; v_gene: TRBV10-3; abundance: .; CDR3aa: CAIKSSSYNSPLHF; CDR3nt: TGTGCCATCAAATCGAGCTCCTATAATTCACCCCTCCACTTT
d_gene: .; j_gene: TRBJ1-6; v_gene: TRBV2; abundance: .; CDR3aa: CASSDYFSVNSPLHF; CDR3nt: TGTGCCAGCAGTGATTACTTTTCTGTCAATTCACCCCTCCACTTT